These 13 T cell receptor beta chains came from one sample sequenced in a study of T-cell reconstitution after alpha-beta-depleted transplantation in children. Preparation of the TCRbeta library used unique molecular identifiers. TCRdb reprocessed the PCR reads with MiXCR, giving one entry per CDR3 protein. The table has nearly 200,000 distinct CDR3 sequences, 6.3% seen once. The source was PBMCs, collected before TCRalphabeta/CD19-depleted stem cell transplant. All receptors derive from a girl under two years old with combined immunodeficiency, due to receive a stem cell transplant.

This clonotype was counted ten times or more. V usage is TRBV28 and J usage is TRBJ2-7, with D possibly being TRBD2 (6 bases). Deletions cut 9 bases from V and 5 bases from J, with 11 bases between. Germline values: CDR1 MDHEN, CDR2 SYDVKM. The CDR3 has 11 amino acids. CDR3 residues: CAREGVNEQYF. As DNA, the CDR3 is TGTGCCAGGGAGGGAGTCAACGAGCAGTACTTC.

Many counts were recorded for this clonotype. The chain uses TRBV7-9 and TRBJ2-1, with unresolved D. V was cut by 2 bases and J by 12 bases, with 17 bases left in between. CDR1 SEHNR and CDR2 FQNEAQ come from the germline V gene (reference sequence). This CDR3 contains 14 residues. The CDR3 loop reads CASSLSLAGLGQFF. The CDR3 DNA reads TGTGCCAGCAGCTTAAGTCTCGCAGGTCTAGGGCAGTTCTTC. The complete variable domain, with remaining parts taken from reference TRBV7-9 and TRBJ2-1, reads DTGVSQNPRHKITKRGQNVTFRCDPISEHNRLYWYRQTLGQGPEFLTYFQNEAQLEKSRLLSDRFSAERPKGSFSTLEIQRTEQGDSAMYLCASSLSLAGLGQFFGPGTRLTVL.

V gene TRBV5-1 combines with J gene TRBJ2-5, with no clear D. CDR3 length equals 12 residues. The germline V gene has CDR1 SGHRS and CDR2 YFSETQ. The V gene lost 5 bases and the J gene lost 7 bases, with 12 bases spanning the gap. CDR3: CASRHHSGTQYF. The CDR3 bases are TGCGCCAGCAGACACCACTCAGGGACCCAGTACTTC.

This clonotype was seen once. The J gene is TRBJ2-1, the V gene TRBV6-8; D is perhaps TRBD2 (5 bases). CDR3 length equals 17 residues. Trimming removed 4 bases from V and 3 bases from J, with 19 bases in between. The germline V gene encodes CDR1 MNHGY and CDR2 SAAAGT. CDR3 residues: CASSSIEGGGLYNEQFF. The CDR3 DNA follows: TGTGCCAGCAGTTCTATCGAGGGTGGTGGTCTCTACAATGAGCAGTTCTTC.

The V gene is TRBV23-1, the J gene TRBJ2-6; D call uncertain. TRBV23-1 is assigned to the ORF class and has an uncertain function. Trimming stripped 2 bases from V and 0 bases from J, with 11 bases between. The CDR3 consists of 17 residues. The CDR3 spells CASSQLLPISGANVLTF. Written as DNA, the CDR3 is TGCGCCAGCAGTCAACTCCTGCCCATCTCTGGGGCCAACGTCCTGACTTTC.

The rearrangement uses TRBV12-3 or TRBV12-4 and TRBJ1-5; D gene uncertain. This CDR3 has 13 residues. Trimming left V 3 bases short and J 4 bases short, with 7 bases between. In DNA, the CDR3 is TGTGCCAGCAGTTTCGCTCCGAATCAGCCCCAGCATTTT. Translating it yields CASSFAPNQPQHF.

This clonotype was observed at least ten times. The V gene is TRBV6-5, the J gene TRBJ2-7; possibly TRBD2 for D (5 bases). Deletions cut 6 bases from V and 6 bases from J, with 12 bases between. The CDR3 has 12 amino acids. Germline V gene data show CDR1 as MNHEY and CDR2 as SVGAGI. The CDR3 nucleotides are TGTGCCAGCAGGCAGGACTTAGGCGAGCAGTACTTC. Translation: CASRQDLGEQYF.

This clonotype has ten or more counts. The chain joins TRBV7-3 to TRBJ2-7; D not certain. V shed 2 bases and J shed 6 bases, with 14 bases lying between them. The germline V gene encodes CDR1 SGHTA and CDR2 FQGTGA. The CDR3 has 14 amino acids. This CDR3 is CASSLDARKSEQYF. CDR3 bases: TGTGCCAGCAGCTTAGACGCCAGGAAGAGCGAGCAGTACTTC.

There are many counts of this clonotype. The CDR3, as DNA: TGTGCCATCAGGACTAGCGGGAGTAACAATGAGCAGTTCTTC. Its protein is CAIRTSGSNNEQFF. The chain couples TRBV10-3 to TRBJ2-1; the match to TRBD2 covers 12 bases. J was trimmed by 5 bases and V by 6 bases; bases with no gene match: 2. Per germline, CDR1 ENHRY and CDR2 SYGVKD. The CDR3 loop spans 14 amino acids.

This clonotype was seen ten or more times. V and J are TRBV28 and TRBJ2-5, with D tentatively TRBD2 (5 bases). Germline lookup yields CDR1 MDHEN and CDR2 SYDVKM. The V and J ends lost 2 bases and 0 bases respectively, with 13 bases between them. CDR3 length equals 16 residues. The CDR3 DNA reads TGTGCCAGCAGTTTACCTCGAGGGCTAGACCAAGAGACCCAGTACTTC. This encodes CASSLPRGLDQETQYF.

There are many counts of this clonotype. The rearrangement uses TRBV28 and TRBJ2-1; 9 bases match TRBD2. CDR3 length: 14 amino acids. The junction had 12 bases not matched to a gene; V was cut back by 10 bases and J by 8 bases. The germline V gene encodes CDR1 MDHEN and CDR2 SYDVKM. The CDR3 DNA reads as TGTGCCATCACATATAGCGGGAGTCGACATGAGCAGTTCTTC. This encodes CAITYSGSRHEQFF. Full variable domain (missing parts from reference TRBV28 and TRBJ2-1): DVKVTQSSRYLVKRTGEKVFLECVQDMDHENMFWYRQDPGLGLRLIYFSYDVKMKEKGDIPEGYSVSREKKERFSLILESASTNQTSMYLCAITYSGSRHEQFFGPGTRLTVL.

This clonotype was seen ten or more times. The rearrangement uses TRBV7-3 and TRBJ2-1; possibly TRBD1 or TRBD2 for D (6 bases each). The length of the CDR3 is 15 residues. Germline CDR1 SGHTA, CDR2 FQGTGA. With 6 bases removed from V and 2 bases from J, the gap between germline ends came to 14 bases. Here the CDR3 DNA reads TGTGCCAGCAGAATCGATGGGGGGCCCTACAATGAGCAGTTCTTC. Encoded protein: CASRIDGGPYNEQFF.

This clonotype occurred many times. V usage is TRBV29-1 and J usage is TRBJ2-1; tentatively, D is TRBD1 (5 bases). Germline CDR1 reads SQVTM; CDR2 reads ANQGSEA. Trimming cost V 6 bases and J 2 bases, with 14 bases left between them. There are 14 residues in the CDR3. The CDR3 DNA reads TGCAGCGTCGTCGGTGGGGCTACCTACAATGAGCAGTTCTTC. Its protein is CSVVGGATYNEQFF.